The clone carrying this T cell receptor beta chain was seen repeatedly, ten times or more. The antigen remains undetermined. The sample belongs to a study of T-cell memory formation after mild COVID-19. Study information: Across donors, TCR clusters were largely donor specific. Study-wide points: There were some responding clones in pre-infection memory, which suggested that cross-reactive memory had joined.

TCRdb reprocessed the 5' RACE reads with MiXCR, giving one entry per CDR3 protein. The sample carries about 110,000 distinct CDR3 sequences, 9.5% to 15% recorded once. From germline, CDR1 is SGHRS and CDR2 YFSETQ. With 2 bases clipped from V and 2 bases from J, the junction kept 6 bases outside the gene matches. The CDR3 totals 17 residues. The chain is built from TRBV5-1 and TRBJ2-3; 12 positions match TRBD2. The sample comprised PBMCs or a T cell subset sorted from them (not recorded which). This clonotype was sampled from an adult woman who had mild COVID-19 (a few samples of this study predate the infection). Cell type and time point are not known. The CDR3 DNA reads as TGCGCCAGCAGCTTAGGACTAGCGGGGCGGGACACAGATACGCAGTATTTT. Translated, it gives CASSLGLAGRDTDTQYF.